The clone carrying this T cell receptor beta chain was counted many times. As yet, its antigen is unknown. After the first PCR, alpha and beta chain libraries were processed separately. Four subsets defined by CD45RA and CD27 were sorted after CD3, CD4, CD8 and live/dead staining. Two oligonucleotides, mixed equimolar, formed the beta constant-region primer covering TRBC1 and TRBC2. Ligated cDNA was amplified by four rounds of PCR with nested alpha and beta constant-region primers and SP2. TCRdb reprocessed the UMI-ligation and nested PCR reads via MiXCR and lists one record per CDR3 protein. The sample lists roughly 150,000 distinct CDR3 sequences; approximately 18% were seen once. The data derive from a study of naive and memory T cell subsets. Study-level results: Naive repertoires, especially CD8, held a few larger clonotypes, possibly memory cells re-expressing CD45RA. Diversity fell and Gini index rose from naive through CM, EM, EMRA.

J was trimmed by 3 bases and V by 5 bases; bases with no gene match: 7. The CDR3 runs 14 residues. Germline V lookup: CDR1 SEHNR, CDR2 FQNEAQ (reference sequence). The chain links TRBV7-9 to TRBJ2-7, with 7 bases aligning to TRBD1. Sequencing was done on a sample of naive CD8+ T cells from blood. This clonotype originated in a human donor in good health. CDR3 DNA: TGTGCCAGCAGCCCCTCACAGGGGATCTACGAGCAGTACTTC. It codes for CASSPSQGIYEQYF.